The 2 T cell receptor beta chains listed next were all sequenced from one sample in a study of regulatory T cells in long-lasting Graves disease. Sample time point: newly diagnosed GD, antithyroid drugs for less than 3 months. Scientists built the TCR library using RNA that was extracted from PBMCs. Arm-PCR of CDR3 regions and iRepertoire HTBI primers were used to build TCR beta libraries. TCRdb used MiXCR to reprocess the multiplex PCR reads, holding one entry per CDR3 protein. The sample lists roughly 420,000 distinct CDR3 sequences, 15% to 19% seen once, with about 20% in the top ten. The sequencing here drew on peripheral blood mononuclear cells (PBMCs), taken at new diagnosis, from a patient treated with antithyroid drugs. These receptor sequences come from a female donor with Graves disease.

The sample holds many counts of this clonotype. The CDR3 DNA reads TGTGCCAGCAGCCGCCCCCGGCAGGGCAACTATGGCTACACCTTC. This gives the protein CASSRPRQGNYGYTF. V is TRBV13 and J is TRBJ1-2, with D tentatively TRBD1 (5 bases). From germline, CDR1 is PRHDT and CDR2 FYEKMQ (reference sequence). V lost 5 bases, J lost 2 bases, and 15 bases lay in between. The CDR3 length is 15 residues.

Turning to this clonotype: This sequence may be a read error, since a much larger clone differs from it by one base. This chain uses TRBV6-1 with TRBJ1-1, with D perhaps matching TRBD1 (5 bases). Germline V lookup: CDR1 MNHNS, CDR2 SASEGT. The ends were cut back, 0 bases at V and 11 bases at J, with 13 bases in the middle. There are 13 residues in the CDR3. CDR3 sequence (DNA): TGTGCCAGCAGTGAAGCGCCTAGGACACGGGCTTTCTTT. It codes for CASSEAPRTRAFF.